This TCR beta chain was sequenced for a study of Graves' ophthalmopathy and Graves' hyperthyroidism. CDR1 and CDR2 (germline): MNHNY, SVGAGI (reference sequence). The length of the CDR3 is 15 residues. V lost 2 bases to trimming and J lost 5 bases; unmatched junction nucleotides: 6. TCR beta CDR3 amplification used RNA transcripts. The first-round RT-PCR employed HTBI primers together with the Qiagen OneStep RT-PCR kit. A multiplex PCR was then performed as the second round. TCRdb reprocessed the multiplex PCR reads via MiXCR and lists one record per CDR3 protein. The sample lists tens of thousands of distinct CDR3 sequences; about half were seen once. An approximately 9.8 ml volume of fresh peripheral blood provided the PBMCs.

The sample taken for sequencing was peripheral blood. This receptor was obtained from an adult woman with stable Graves' hyperthyroidism. The chain has TRBV6-6 and TRBJ2-7; 10 positions agree with TRBD1. CDR3 sequence: CASSYPGQGGDEQYF. Here the CDR3 DNA reads TGTGCCAGCAGTTACCCTGGACAGGGGGGCGACGAGCAGTACTTC.